This T cell receptor (beta chain) was documented in a study of blood T cell repertoires in COVID-19. The CDR3 consists of 15 residues. Germline values: CDR1 LNHDA, CDR2 SQIVND (reference sequence). J was trimmed by 5 bases and V by 4 bases; bases with no gene match: 9. Source study methods: Researchers report that nucleated cell counts were estimated from reference gene primer amplification. Sequencing used immunoSEQ multiplex PCR; TCRdb keeps in-frame clones, though not all of them. D and trimming come from the DNA, and the V and J calls and clone size come from that table. Of 200,000 to 300,000 clones in the sample, around 87% were seen once.

Sequenced: peripheral blood. The V call is TRBV19, the J call TRBJ1-1; 8 positions agree with TRBD1. The receptor's source is a woman aged 50 to 65 with acute or convalescent COVID-19. CDR3 amino acids: CASSNMDRDATEAFF. The CDR3 DNA is TGTGCCAGTAGTAACATGGACAGGGACGCGACTGAAGCTTTCTTT. The full variable domain, in which reference TRBV19 and TRBJ1-1 provide the parts outside the CDR3, is DGGITQSPKYLFRKEGQNVTLSCEQNLNHDAMYWYRQDPGQGLRLIYYSQIVNDFQKGDIAEGYSVSREKKESFPLTVTSAQKNPTAFYLCASSNMDRDATEAFFGQGTRLTVV.